This T cell receptor beta chain was identified in a study of cytomegalovirus exposure and HLA in healthy donors. About this clone itself: Antigen specificity is unknown.

Broader study findings: Using a false discovery rate of 0.05, a later analysis showed that 16,951 TCR beta sequences were associated with HLA alleles.

V shed 8 bases and J shed 2 bases, with 12 bases lying between them. Looked up from germline, CDR1 is MNHEY and CDR2 is SVGAGI. The CDR3 runs to 13 residues. Primers for the PCR totalled 60 Vbeta and 13 Jbeta. Repertoires were generated with immunoSEQ multiplex PCR, while TCRdb's copy carries only in-frame clones and drops some. The repertoire consists of about 140,000 clones, with 88% occurring once and the leading ten covering roughly 0.5%. Sequencing was carried out using PBMCs. The receptor was derived from a woman aged 35 to 49 in good health and CMV-seronegative. This sequence joins TRBV6-5 and TRBJ2-5, with a weak D call TRBD2 (5 bases). The CDR3 sequence is CASGGAEQETQYF. In DNA, the CDR3 is TGTGCCAGCGGTGGAGCGGAACAAGAGACCCAGTACTTC.